These T cell receptor beta chains were read from a single sample in a study of T cell repertoires in cytomegalovirus infection. In TCRdb, the reads were re-called with MiXCR into one record per CDR3 protein. The repertoire has about 200,000 distinct CDR3 sequences, approximately 9.6% of them found once; the top ten carry roughly 5.1%. The specimen sequenced was PBMCs. Every receptor here comes from a human donor in good health (CMV status not recorded). Some clones in this sample may be carry-over from other donors' samples. CDR3s include the opening cysteine and the closing phenylalanine or tryptophan. The D gene is left open where the match is weak. The size field is filled for only some rows; it gives once, few, many or a size class.

cdr3_aa: CASSLWAPREQYF
cdr3_nt: TGTGCCAGCAGTTTATGGGCCCCTCGGGAGCAGTACTTC
v_call: TRBV28
clone_size: NA
d_call: NA
j_call: TRBJ2-7

cdr3_aa: CSVGSTGHYGYTF
cdr3_nt: TGCAGCGTTGGTTCAACAGGACACTATGGCTACACCTTC
v_call: TRBV29-1
clone_size: many
d_call: NA
j_call: TRBJ1-2

cdr3_aa: CASSRDSHTDTQYF
cdr3_nt: TGTGCCAGCAGCCGGGACAGCCACACAGATACGCAGTATTTT
v_call: TRBV5-4
clone_size: many
d_call: TRBD1
j_call: TRBJ2-3

cdr3_aa: CASSFTGDTEAFF
cdr3_nt: TGTGCCAGCAGTTTTACAGGGGACACTGAAGCTTTCTTT
v_call: TRBV28
clone_size: many
d_call: TRBD1
j_call: TRBJ1-1

cdr3_aa: CASSFLTSVGLNTEAFF
cdr3_nt: TGTGCCAGCAGCTTCCTTACTTCTGTAGGATTGAACACTGAAGCTTTCTTT
v_call: TRBV7-2
clone_size: few
d_call: NA
j_call: TRBJ1-1

cdr3_aa: CASRLAGRPNTGELFF
cdr3_nt: TGTGCCAGCAGGCTAGCGGGGAGACCGAACACCGGGGAGCTGTTTTTT
v_call: TRBV7-2
clone_size: many
d_call: TRBD2
j_call: TRBJ2-2

cdr3_aa: CASSTPGTSGLSSYNEQFF
cdr3_nt: TGTGCCAGTAGTACACCCGGGACTAGCGGGTTGAGCTCCTACAATGAGCAGTTCTTC
v_call: TRBV19
clone_size: many
d_call: TRBD2
j_call: TRBJ2-1

cdr3_aa: CASSKSDYGTDTQYF
cdr3_nt: TGTGCCAGCAGCAAAAGCGACTACGGCACAGATACGCAGTATTTT
v_call: TRBV11-2
clone_size: many
d_call: NA
j_call: TRBJ2-3

cdr3_aa: CASSLERGAGAQYF
cdr3_nt: TGTGCCAGCAGCTTGGAAAGGGGGGCAGGGGCCCAGTACTTC
v_call: TRBV5-6
clone_size: many
d_call: NA
j_call: TRBJ2-5

cdr3_aa: CASSLLQGAYYGYTF
cdr3_nt: TGTGCCAGCAGTCTGTTACAGGGGGCCTACTATGGCTACACCTTC
v_call: TRBV28
clone_size: many
d_call: TRBD1
j_call: TRBJ1-2

cdr3_aa: CASMGGRASYEQYF
cdr3_nt: TGTGCCAGCATGGGCGGGAGGGCTTCGTACGAGCAGTACTTC
v_call: TRBV7-9
clone_size: many
d_call: TRBD2
j_call: TRBJ2-7

cdr3_aa: CASSVSGGPGYTF
cdr3_nt: TGTGCCAGCAGTGTCTCAGGGGGCCCTGGCTACACCTTC
v_call: TRBV12-3/TRBV12-4
clone_size: many
d_call: TRBD1
j_call: TRBJ1-2

cdr3_aa: CASSSGIGISPYNEQFF
cdr3_nt: TGCGCCAGCAGCTCTGGAATAGGTATTTCCCCCTACAATGAGCAGTTCTTC
v_call: TRBV5-1
clone_size: NA
d_call: NA
j_call: TRBJ2-1

cdr3_aa: CASSQARTSGNEQYF
cdr3_nt: TGTGCCAGCAGCCAAGCTCGGACTAGCGGGAACGAGCAGTACTTC
v_call: TRBV4-2
clone_size: many
d_call: TRBD2
j_call: TRBJ2-7

cdr3_aa: CASRGSRAAREQYF
cdr3_nt: TGTGCCAGCAGGGGGAGCAGAGCGGCCCGGGAGCAGTACTTC
v_call: TRBV6-5
clone_size: many
d_call: NA
j_call: TRBJ2-7

cdr3_aa: CASSLGTGAGELFF
cdr3_nt: TGTGCCAGCAGCTTAGGGACGGGAGCCGGGGAGCTGTTTTTT
v_call: TRBV7-6
clone_size: many
d_call: NA
j_call: TRBJ2-2